Given below is one T cell receptor beta chain in context. Its antigen is unknown. The same CDR3 arises from other DNA sequences in this sample as well. Assay: immunoSEQ multiplex PCR; the TCRdb copy retains only in-frame clones and omits some. The data show about 100,000 clones, around 90% seen once. This CDR3 is 15 amino acids long. CDR1 is SGHTA and CDR2 is FQGNSA in the germline V gene. The germline V and J ends were trimmed by 0 bases and 0 bases, with 9 bases remaining between them. The data stem from a study of graft-versus-host responses after intestinal transplantation. The TCR was taken from a human donor who was the organ donor for an intestinal transplant. The sample here was unstimulated CD4+ T cells sorted from spleen or lymph node cells, taken before transplant. The J gene is TRBJ2-7, the V gene TRBV7-2, with D tentatively TRBD1 or TRBD2 (6 bases each). For the CDR3, the DNA is TGTGCCAGCAGCTTAGCGGGGGGCAGCTCCTACGAGCAGTACTTC. Protein sequence: CASSLAGGSSYEQYF.